This TCR beta chain was profiled in a study of CD8+CD57+ T cells in acquired aplastic anemia. Turning to the study itself: DNA from sorted CD4+ and CD8+ cells averaged around 3.2 ug.

Sequencing was done on patients that had shown CD8+CD57+ cell expansion by flow cytometry. The diagnosis in all patients was severe acquired aplastic anemia. No therapy had been given to the patients at the time of blood sampling. CDR1 and CDR2 from the germline V gene are SGDLS and YYNGEE. The V segment lost 2 bases and the J segment 0 bases; nucleotides outside the gene matches: 2. The CDR3 is 15 amino acids. It was genomic DNA that served as the template for profiling TCR beta VDJ and CDR3. TCRdb reprocessed the reads via MiXCR and lists one record per CDR3 protein. Of around 150,000 distinct CDR3 sequences listed, 40% to 50% are singletons.

This chain connects TRBV9 to TRBJ1-5; 7 nucleotides match TRBD1. Sample: sorted CD4+, CD8+, or CD8+CD57+ T cells (not recorded which) from PBMCs. The sequence derives from a human donor with aplastic anemia. CDR3 in DNA: TGTGCCAGCAGCGTCGGACAGGCTAGCAATCAGCCCCAGCATTTT. Its translation is CASSVGQASNQPQHF.